Presented here are 21 T cell receptor beta chains from one specimen sequenced in a study of blood T cell repertoires in COVID-19. The protocol was immunoSEQ multiplex PCR, while the TCRdb copy is restricted to in-frame clones and leaves out a portion. Among 400,000 to 450,000 clones, about 91% were seen once, and the ten largest hold around 1.5%. Input material: peripheral blood. The origin of the receptors is a woman aged 40 to 50 with COVID-19, enrolled during active disease.

V gene TRBV28 combines with J gene TRBJ2-7; 9 positions match TRBD2. The CDR3 covers 15 residues. V lost 3 bases, J lost 3 bases, and 6 bases stayed unmatched. Germline CDR1 reads MDHEN; CDR2 reads SYDVKM. CDR3 sequence reads: CASSFAGGPYYEQYF. CDR3 bases: TGTGCCAGCAGTTTCGCGGGAGGGCCCTACTACGAGCAGTACTTC.

This chain connects TRBV20-1 to TRBJ1-4, with D tentatively TRBD1 (5 bases). Deletions cut 4 bases from V and 8 bases from J, with 17 bases between. The CDR3 has 14 amino acids. The V gene's germline CDR1 is DFQATT and CDR2 SNEGSKA (reference sequence). CDR3 region: CSAIDRRGWEKLFF. CDR3 bases: TGCAGTGCTATTGACAGAAGGGGATGGGAAAAACTGTTTTTT.

The chain carries TRBV27 and TRBJ1-6; D perhaps matches TRBD1 (5 bases). CDR1 and CDR2 (germline): MNHEY, SMNVEV (reference sequence). The CDR3 loop spans 16 amino acids. The ends were cut back, 0 bases at V and 8 bases at J, with 14 bases in the middle. As DNA, the CDR3 is TGTGCCAGCAGTTTATCCCGGGGGGGAAGAGATTCACCCCTCCACTTT. Amino acids: CASSLSRGGRDSPLHF.

The chain recombines TRBV28 with TRBJ1-2; the D is unclear. V lost 2 bases and J 8 bases, leaving 9 bases between the germline ends. The CDR3 has 12 amino acids. CDR1 is MDHEN, CDR2 SYDVKM, per germline. The CDR3 coding sequence is TGTGCCAGCAGTTTACCTCGGGAGGGCTACACCTTC. Residues: CASSLPREGYTF.

The CDR3 here is CASRGTSGRALSTDTQYF. CDR3 nucleotides: TGTGCCAGCAGGGGGACTAGCGGGAGGGCCTTGAGCACAGATACGCAGTATTTT. The chain uses TRBV2 and TRBJ2-3; 16 positions agree with TRBD2. V gave up 6 bases and J gave up 0 bases; unmatched junction bases: 6. CDR3 length equals 18 residues. Germline values: CDR1 SNHLY, CDR2 FYNNEI.

The rearrangement uses TRBV7-2 and TRBJ2-7, with 7 bases aligning to TRBD1. The germline V gene has CDR1 SGHTA and CDR2 FQGNSA. V lost 7 bases and J lost 7; bases outside the gene matches: 10. There are 13 residues in the CDR3. The CDR3 loop is CASNKKKQGEQYF. The CDR3 nucleotides are TGTGCCAGCAACAAGAAGAAACAGGGGGAGCAGTACTTC.

This chain uses TRBV4-1 with TRBJ1-2; D remains unclear. This CDR3 is 14 amino acids long. Between the trimmed V and J ends, which lost 2 bases and 2 bases, there was a span of 9 bases. CDR1 is MGHRA, CDR2 YSYEKL, per germline. The CDR3 sequence is CASSQSTENYGYTF. The CDR3 nucleotides are TGCGCCAGCAGCCAATCTACCGAGAACTATGGCTACACCTTC.

The chain couples TRBV4-1 to TRBJ1-5; D is possibly TRBD1 (6 bases). The CDR3 spans 15 residues. Germline CDR1 MGHRA, CDR2 YSYEKL. Trimming removed 5 bases at V and 0 bases at J, with 11 bases between. CDR3 DNA: TGCGCCAGCAGCTACAGACAGGTTAGCAATCAGCCCCAGCATTTT. Translating gives CASSYRQVSNQPQHF.

The chain uses TRBV5-1 and TRBJ1-2, with 7 bases that match TRBD1. CDR1 SGHRS and CDR2 YFSETQ come from the germline V gene. V lost 0 bases, J lost 6 bases, and 8 bases stayed unmatched. This CDR3 has 15 amino acids. DNA of the CDR3: TGCGCCAGCAGCTTGGCACTAAGACAGGGCGATGGCTACACCTTC. It encodes CASSLALRQGDGYTF.

This chain uses TRBV5-1 with TRBJ1-1; no clear D gene. Trimming took 4 bases from V and 8 from J, leaving 15 bases between them. Per the germline V gene, CDR1 is SGHRS and CDR2 is YFSETQ. The CDR3 totals 13 residues. The CDR3 loop reads CASSPQRGPEAFF. DNA for the CDR3: TGCGCCAGCAGCCCCCAGAGAGGCCCAGAAGCTTTCTTT.

The chain is built from TRBV18 and TRBJ2-3; 7 nucleotides agree with TRBD1. Germline assignment: CDR1 KGHSH and CDR2 LQKENI. V dropped 6 bases and J dropped 3; count of bases not matched to a gene: 6. CDR3 length: 14 amino acids. CDR3 DNA: TGTGCCAGCTCCCCTGGGACAGCGACAGATACGCAGTATTTT. Its protein product is CASSPGTATDTQYF.

This chain connects TRBV5-1 to TRBJ2-1; 7 bases align to TRBD2. The CDR3 extends over 13 amino acids. V shed 1 base, J shed 10 bases, and the junction held 5 bases outside the gene matches. CDR1 is SGHRS and CDR2 is YFSETQ in the germline V gene. The CDR3 region is CASSLREAREQFF. CDR3 DNA: TGCGCCAGCAGCTTGCGGGAGGCCCGGGAGCAGTTCTTC.

The J gene is TRBJ2-2, the V gene TRBV2; 15 bases agree with TRBD2. From germline, CDR1 is SNHLY and CDR2 FYNNEI. With 7 bases clipped from V and 13 bases from J, the junction kept 10 bases outside the gene matches. This CDR3 has 15 amino acids. The CDR3 sequence: CASTPQGLAGGRLFF. The CDR3 DNA reads TGTGCCAGCACCCCGCAAGGACTAGCGGGGGGGAGGCTGTTTTTT.

This clone has a handful of counts. CDR3: CASSSRGGGVSEQFF. The CDR3 DNA follows: TGTGCCAGCAGCTCCCGGGGTGGAGGAGTTTCGGAGCAGTTCTTC. The V gene is TRBV11-2, the J gene TRBJ2-1; possible D gene TRBD2, 5 bases. The V end was cut by 4 bases, the J end by 10 bases, with 20 bases between. The length of the CDR3 is 15 residues. Germline assignment: CDR1 SGHAT and CDR2 FQNNGV.

The chain links TRBV28 to TRBJ2-1; the D is unclear. The V end lost 6 bases, the J end lost 3 bases, and 3 bases lay between the germline ends. This CDR3 is built from 11 residues. Germline CDR1 is MDHEN and CDR2 is SYDVKM. DNA for the CDR3: TGTGCCAGCAGCTACTACAATGAGCAGTTCTTC. It encodes CASSYYNEQFF.

V is TRBV4-3 and J is TRBJ2-5; tentatively, D is TRBD1 (6 bases). This CDR3 has 16 amino acids. The V end was cut by 0 bases, the J end by 1 base, with 12 bases between. The germline V gene has CDR1 LGHNA and CDR2 YSLEER. The CDR3 region is CASSQDWQGIQETQYF. The CDR3 coding sequence is TGCGCCAGCAGCCAAGACTGGCAGGGGATCCAAGAGACCCAGTACTTC.

The chain employs TRBV18 and TRBJ1-2, with D possibly matching TRBD1 (5 bases). Trimming cost V 4 bases and J 5 bases, with 17 bases left between them. The CDR3 loop spans 15 amino acids. Germline CDR1 reads KGHSH; CDR2 reads LQKENI. This CDR3 is CASSRDRGEAYGYTF. As DNA, the CDR3 is TGTGCCAGCTCACGCGACCGAGGGGAGGCTTATGGCTACACCTTC.

The count of this clone is one. V gene TRBV10-2 combines with J gene TRBJ2-3, with 7 positions matching TRBD2. The CDR3 covers 15 residues. With 6 bases clipped from V and 0 bases from J, the junction kept 6 bases outside the gene matches. Germline V CDR1 and CDR2: WSHSY, SAAADI. The chain's CDR3 is CASRHHSGSTDTQYF. The DNA of the CDR3 is TGCGCCAGCAGACACCATAGCGGGAGCACAGATACGCAGTATTTT.

The chain uses TRBV5-6 and TRBJ1-1; D uncertain. Between the trimmed V and J ends, which lost 3 bases and 5 bases, there was a span of 20 bases. Per germline, CDR1 SGHDT and CDR2 YYEEEE. This CDR3 has 16 amino acids. Here the CDR3 reads CASSYYSGWSKTEAFF. DNA of the CDR3: TGTGCCAGCAGCTACTACAGCGGATGGAGTAAAACTGAAGCTTTCTTT.

As DNA, the CDR3 is TGTGCCAGCAGCTTAGGGTCAGCGAGCTCCTACGAGCAGTACTTC. It translates to CASSLGSASSYEQYF. This sequence joins TRBV11-2 and TRBJ2-7; D is unclear. This CDR3 has 15 amino acids. CDR1 is SGHAT, CDR2 FQNNGV, per germline. V gave up 1 base and J gave up 0 bases, with 10 bases separating them.

The V and J genes are TRBV28 and TRBJ1-5, with a tentative D call TRBD1 (6 bases). Germline-derived CDR1 and CDR2 are MDHEN and SYDVKM. V lost 5 bases and J 6 bases, leaving 17 bases between the germline ends. CDR3 size: 15 residues. The CDR3 region is CASSPSGVPGQPQHF. Here the CDR3 DNA reads TGTGCCAGCAGTCCCTCAGGGGTCCCCGGTCAGCCCCAGCATTTT. The whole variable domain, remainder taken from reference TRBV28 and TRBJ1-5, is DVKVTQSSRYLVKRTGEKVFLECVQDMDHENMFWYRQDPGLGLRLIYFSYDVKMKEKGDIPEGYSVSREKKERFSLILESASTNQTSMYLCASSPSGVPGQPQHFGDGTRLSIL.